This TCR beta chain is drawn from a study of human T cells and chemical hapten exposure. Study-level information: Patients, mostly women, had alopecia areata, alopecia totalis or alopecia universalis. How much TCR each sample yielded varied, mostly because pooled library volumes differed slightly.

This clonotype was seen ten or more times. The junction had 5 bases not matched to a gene; V was cut back by 5 bases and J by 3 bases. This CDR3 has 15 amino acids. Germline V CDR1 and CDR2: SGHTA, FQGNSA. Time point: patch test 1, 2 weeks after DPC sensitization. The treatment: therapeutic diphenylcyclopropenone sensitization with weekly scalp DPC. In the original analysis: With a range of roughly 23,224 to 690,600, the median per sample was 95,638 TCRs. Each CDR3 protein gets one entry after TCRdb re-called the RACE reads with MiXCR. The V and J calls and clone size are TCRdb's, not the authors'. Among around 340,000 distinct CDR3 sequences listed, 5.5% to 8% were seen once.

Sequenced here: whole blood, sampled in connection with sensitization to the hapten diphenylcyclopropenone (DPC). The chain couples TRBV7-2 to TRBJ2-3; 10 bases map to TRBD2. This sequence originates from a woman under 30 with alopecia areata. Some clones in this sample may be carry-over from other donors' samples. The CDR3 bases are TGTGCCAGCAGCGATCTAGCGGGGGCAACAGATACGCAGTATTTT. Amino acid sequence: CASSDLAGATDTQYF.